The T cell receptor beta chain described here comes from a study of shared clonotypes between healthy human individuals. Turning to the study itself: The plates for each donor numbered three CD4 naive, three CD4 memory, two CD8 naive and one CD8 memory.

The CDR3 extends over 16 amino acids. J was trimmed by 4 bases and V by 6 bases; bases with no gene match: 13. Germline CDR1 and CDR2: LNHDA and SQIVND (reference sequence). Study-wide points: Generation probabilities of non-shared clonotypes were lower (relative to those shared by all four donors). On the whole, naive subsets had larger estimated richness than memory subsets had.

Naive CD8 cells lacked CD45RO and underwent positive selection for CCR7, leaving out terminally differentiated effector memory CD45RA+ cells. Nashville, Tennessee was home to all donors, who were Caucasian adults. Libraries were prepared by immunoSEQ multiplex PCR; TCRdb keeps only in-frame clonotypes and omits some of them. The sample lists hundreds of thousands of clones; nearly 95% were seen once. Concerning this clone itself: No antigen is known for it.

The receptor was derived from a man aged 25-45 years in good health. The sequenced material came from naive CD8+ T cells sorted from blood. The chain recombines TRBV19 with TRBJ2-7, with 9 bases fitting TRBD2. The CDR3 region is CASSKTSGASFYEQYF. The CDR3 region has the DNA TGTGCCAGTAGCAAGACTAGCGGAGCTTCTTTTTACGAGCAGTACTTC.